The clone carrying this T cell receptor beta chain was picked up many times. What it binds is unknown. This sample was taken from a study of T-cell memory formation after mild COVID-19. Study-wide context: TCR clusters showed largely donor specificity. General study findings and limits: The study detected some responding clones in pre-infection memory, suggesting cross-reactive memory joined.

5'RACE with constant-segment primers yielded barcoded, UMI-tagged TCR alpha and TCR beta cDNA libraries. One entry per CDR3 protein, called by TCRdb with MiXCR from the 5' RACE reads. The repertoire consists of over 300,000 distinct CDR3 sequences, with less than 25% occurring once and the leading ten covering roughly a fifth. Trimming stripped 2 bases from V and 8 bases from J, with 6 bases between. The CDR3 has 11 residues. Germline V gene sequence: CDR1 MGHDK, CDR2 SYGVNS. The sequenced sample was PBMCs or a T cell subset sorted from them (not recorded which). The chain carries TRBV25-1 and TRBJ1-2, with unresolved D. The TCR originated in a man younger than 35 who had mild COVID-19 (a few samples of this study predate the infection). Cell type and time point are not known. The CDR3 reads CASSEQGGYTF. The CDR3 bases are TGTGCCAGCAGTGAACAAGGAGGCTACACCTTC.